This T cell receptor (beta chain) was sequenced in a study of T cell repertoires in cytomegalovirus infection. Germline values: CDR1 SGHTA, CDR2 FQGNSA. The CDR3 spans 11 residues. The V end lost 6 bases, the J end lost 0 bases, and 1 base lay between the germline ends. TCRdb reanalysed the reads using MiXCR and keeps one entry per CDR3 protein. The table lists around 190,000 distinct CDR3 sequences, approximately 15% of them singletons, with about a quarter in the top ten. This clonotype is medium-sized within its sample. Sample: PBMCs. V is TRBV7-2 and J is TRBJ2-3; no clear D. This TCR came from a human donor in good health (CMV status not recorded). Some clones in this sample may be carry-over from other donors' samples. The CDR3: CASSSTDTQYF. CDR3 nucleotide sequence: TGTGCCAGCAGTAGCACAGATACGCAGTATTTT.